This T cell receptor (beta chain) stems from a study of T cells after yellow fever vaccination. Regarding the study as a whole: Some clonotypes, a small share, were shared between CD4 and CD8 compartments.

The CDR3 contains 11 residues. Germline values: CDR1 MNHNS, CDR2 SASEGT. V lost 11 bases to trimming and J lost 3 bases, with 10 bases between them. This clonotype was recorded many times. What it binds is unknown. Generation of TCR cDNA used 5'RACE template switching (which added a universal primer site and UMIs). TCRdb redid the calling of the 5' RACE reads with MiXCR, one entry per CDR3 protein. The sample lists approximately 70,000 distinct CDR3 sequences; around 7.8% were seen once. The sequence was obtained from a man between 18 and 35 years old who received the YFV17D yellow fever vaccine. The V call is TRBV6-1, the J call TRBJ2-5; possibly TRBD2 for D (6 bases). This sample comprised CD8+ T cells sorted from PBMCs, obtained approximately 11 days after the first yellow fever vaccination. CDR3 sequence: CASWGEETQYF. The CDR3, as DNA: TGTGCCTCTTGGGGGGAAGAGACCCAGTACTTC.